Below, 27 T cell receptor beta chains from the same sample are listed, as sequenced in a study of shared clonotypes between healthy human individuals. Measured with immunoSEQ multiplex PCR; TCRdb has only the in-frame clones, and not every one. Of under 150,000 clones listed, approximately 70% are singletons. Sequences were obtained from memory CD8+ T cells sorted from blood. Indicated subset: CD45RO+ cells pooled with CCR7-negative TemRA cells. The receptors stem from a woman younger than 45 in good health.

The chain links TRBV5-6 to TRBJ2-3; D may be TRBD2 (6 bases). V lost 0 bases and J lost 6, with 11 bases in between. The germline V gene encodes CDR1 SGHDT and CDR2 YYEEEE. CDR3 length: 14 residues. CDR3 DNA sequence: TGTGCCAGCAGCTTGGTGGGAGGCTCGGATACGCAGTATTTT. Protein product: CASSLVGGSDTQYF. The full variable domain, completed using reference TRBV5-6 and TRBJ2-3, is DAGVTQSPTHLIKTRGQQVTLRCSPKSGHDTVSWYQQALGQGPQFIFQYYEEEERQRGNFPDRFSGHQFPNYSSELNVNALLLGDSALYLCASSLVGGSDTQYFGPGTRLTVL.

The rearrangement joins TRBV11-1 to TRBJ2-7; 8 bases fit TRBD1. CDR1 is SGHAT, CDR2 FQDESV, per germline (reference sequence). The CDR3 has 16 residues. Losses at the gene ends were 0 bases for V and 0 bases for J; bases not matched to a gene: 4. The chain's CDR3 is CASSLAGTGLSYEQYF. Here the CDR3 DNA reads TGTGCCAGCAGCTTAGCTGGGACAGGACTCTCCTACGAGCAGTACTTC.

This rearrangement joins TRBV5-6 to TRBJ2-2; D gene ambiguous. CDR1 and CDR2 from the germline V gene are SGHDT and YYEEEE. CDR3 length: 12 residues. V was pared by 4 bases and J by 2 bases, with 3 bases between. The CDR3 loop reads CASSINTGELFF. The CDR3 bases are TGTGCCAGCAGCATAAACACCGGGGAGCTGTTTTTT.

A single count supports this clone. The genes are TRBV7-2 and TRBJ2-7, with D tentatively TRBD2 (5 bases). The CDR3 is 15 amino acids. Germline V lookup: CDR1 SGHTA, CDR2 FQGNSA. The V end was cut by 5 bases, the J end by 0 bases, with 14 bases between. The CDR3 DNA is TGTGCCAGCAGCGTCCACGGGGAGTACTCCTACGAGCAGTACTTC. This gives the protein CASSVHGEYSYEQYF. The full variable domain, its missing parts supplied by reference TRBV7-2 and TRBJ2-7, is GAGVSQSPSNKVTEKGKDVELRCDPISGHTALYWYRQSLGQGLEFLIYFQGNSAPDKSGLPSDRFSAERTGGSVSTLTIQRTQQEDSAVYLCASSVHGEYSYEQYFGPGTRLTVT.

The J gene is TRBJ2-5, the V gene TRBV10-1; D ambiguous. Germline assignment: CDR1 WNHNN and CDR2 SYGVQD (reference sequence). The CDR3 sequence is 16 residues long. Trimming took 3 bases from V and 4 from J, leaving 18 bases between them. CDR3 coding DNA: TGCGCCAGCAGTGATGTCCTGGACCCAACTGGAGAGACCCAGTACTTC. It translates to CASSDVLDPTGETQYF.

The V gene is TRBV10-2, the J gene TRBJ1-1; D gene uncertain. CDR3 size: 14 residues. CDR1 WSHSY and CDR2 SAAADI come from the germline V gene. V was clipped by 4 bases and J by 3 bases, with 12 bases between them. The chain's CDR3 is CASSVWLKDTEAFF. CDR3 in DNA: TGCGCCAGCAGTGTTTGGCTTAAGGACACTGAAGCTTTCTTT.

This clone was seen more than once but under ten times. J is TRBJ2-3 and V is TRBV27, with a tentative D call TRBD2 (6 bases). The CDR3 is 18 amino acids. V lost 1 base, J lost 0 bases, and 17 bases lay in between. The germline V gene encodes CDR1 MNHEY and CDR2 SMNVEV (reference sequence). CDR3 nucleotide sequence: TGTGCCAGCAGTTTATATCCCCCGGGTAGCGGAAGCACAGATACGCAGTATTTT. Amino acid sequence: CASSLYPPGSGSTDTQYF.

This clone was seen a single time. The chain uses TRBV4-1 and TRBJ2-1, with 11 bases lining up with TRBD2. Germline V gene lookup returns CDR1 MGHRA and CDR2 YSYEKL. This CDR3 comprises 17 residues. Germline trimming cut 3 bases from V and 3 bases from J; bases unmatched to any gene: 7. The CDR3 DNA sequence: TGCGCCAGCAGCCACAATAGCGGGAGGGCCTTCTACAATGAGCAGTTCTTC. It specifies CASSHNSGRAFYNEQFF.

This clone was detected only once. The chain employs TRBV27 and TRBJ2-7; 7 bases match TRBD2. Unmatched junction bases numbered 7, after V lost 3 bases and J lost 5 bases. Germline lookup yields CDR1 MNHEY and CDR2 SMNVEV (reference sequence). The CDR3 runs 14 residues. In DNA, the CDR3 is TGTGCCAGCAGTTTCGTGGGAGGGCCGCACGAGCAGTACTTC. Encoded protein: CASSFVGGPHEQYF.

The chain is built from TRBV4-1 and TRBJ1-1; D is uncertain. Germline V gene lookup returns CDR1 MGHRA and CDR2 YSYEKL. The CDR3 contains 15 residues. V lost 4 bases to trimming and J lost 6 bases, with 18 bases between them. DNA of the CDR3: TGCGCCAGCAGCCGCGCAGACACCGGTAGGGCTGAAGCTTTCTTT. Its translation: CASSRADTGRAEAFF.

V usage is TRBV6-5 and J usage is TRBJ1-1; a possible D gene is TRBD1 (5 bases). The V and J ends lost 7 bases and 9 bases respectively, with 15 bases between them. The CDR3 consists of 12 residues. In germline, CDR1 is MNHEY, CDR2 SVGAGI. CDR3 in amino acids: CASTMGGSKAFF. The CDR3, as DNA: TGTGCCAGCACCATGGGGGGGTCAAAAGCTTTCTTT.

The V and J genes are TRBV6-1 and TRBJ1-2, with D perhaps TRBD1 (5 bases). Germline lookup yields CDR1 MNHNS and CDR2 SASEGT. CDR3 length: 15 residues. The V and J ends lost 2 bases and 4 bases respectively, with 14 bases between them. The CDR3 DNA follows: TGTGCCAGCAGTGAAACCGGGACGGGGGGCTATGGCTACACCTTC. Translating it yields CASSETGTGGYGYTF.

The CDR3 DNA reads TGTGCCAGCTTGAGGGGGAATGAGCAGTTCTTC. It translates to CASLRGNEQFF. V usage is TRBV2 and J usage is TRBJ2-1; tentative D call: TRBD1 (6 bases). This CDR3 has 11 amino acids. Germline-derived CDR1 and CDR2 are SNHLY and FYNNEI. V was pared by 8 bases and J by 7 bases, with 9 bases between.

The J gene is TRBJ2-1, the V gene TRBV19; either TRBD1 or TRBD2 may fit D (6 bases each). The CDR3 sequence is 11 residues long. V lost 7 bases and J 9 bases, leaving 10 bases between the germline ends. CDR1 and CDR2 from the germline V gene are LNHDA and SQIVND (reference sequence). Written as DNA, the CDR3 is TGTGCCAGTAAGGGGGGCCTTGAGCAGTTCTTC. Its protein product is CASKGGLEQFF.

The chain recombines TRBV11-2 with TRBJ2-3, with D unclear. V dropped 0 bases and J dropped 2 bases, with 9 bases sitting between them. The CDR3 sequence is 15 residues long. Germline CDR1 SGHAT, CDR2 FQNNGV. The CDR3 loop is CASSLDRAPTDTQYF. In DNA form, the CDR3 reads TGTGCCAGCAGCTTAGACCGGGCCCCCACAGATACGCAGTATTTT.

The DNA of the CDR3 is TGTGCCAGCAGCCAAGCTAGCGGGAGTGGTGAGCAGTTCTTC. Amino acids: CASSQASGSGEQFF. The chain is built from TRBV7-9 and TRBJ2-1; TRBD2 aligns across 10 bases. J was trimmed by 9 bases and V by 5 bases; bases with no gene match: 7. This CDR3 has 14 amino acids. Per germline, CDR1 SEHNR and CDR2 FQNEAQ (reference sequence).

This clone has only one observation. The rearrangement joins TRBV7-2 to TRBJ2-4, with D tentatively TRBD2 (5 bases). The V and J ends lost 7 bases and 3 bases respectively, with 10 bases between them. Germline CDR1 and CDR2: SGHTA and FQGNSA. The CDR3 consists of 13 residues. CDR3 residues: CASNHGGKNIQYF. For the CDR3, the DNA is TGTGCCAGCAACCACGGAGGCAAAAACATTCAGTACTTC.

The rearrangement links TRBV27 to TRBJ1-3; possibly TRBD1 for D (5 bases). The CDR3 covers 16 residues. Trimming removed 8 bases at V and 3 bases at J, with 20 bases between. From germline, CDR1 is MNHEY and CDR2 SMNVEV (reference sequence). The DNA of the CDR3 is TGTGCCAGCGGAACCCAGGGAAGGGTCGGTGGAAACACCATATATTTT. It is translated as CASGTQGRVGGNTIYF.

This chain connects TRBV5-2 to TRBJ1-2. TRBV5-2 is shown as a pseudogene. The CDR3 is made up of 16 amino acids. In nucleotides, the CDR3 is TGCGCCAGCAAGGGATCTCAGAGGGACGGGAACTATGGCTACACCTTC. It encodes CASKGSQRDGNYGYTF.

This clone appeared a few times. The chain carries TRBV28 and TRBJ2-7, with D perhaps assigned TRBD1 or TRBD2 (6 bases each). V was shortened by 10 bases and J by 3 bases, with 16 bases between the two germline ends. This CDR3 comprises 13 residues. Per germline, CDR1 MDHEN and CDR2 SYDVKM. The CDR3 region is CATLDSGFYEQYF. In DNA, the CDR3 is TGTGCCACTCTGGACAGCGGGTTCTACGAGCAGTACTTC.

This rearrangement joins TRBV7-2 to TRBJ1-4; no definite D call. This CDR3 has 12 amino acids. V was cut by 5 bases and J by 8 bases, with 9 bases left in between. Germline CDR1 SGHTA, CDR2 FQGNSA. The chain's CDR3 is CASSRMREKLFF. CDR3 nucleotide sequence: TGTGCCAGCAGCCGCATGAGAGAAAAACTGTTTTTT.

V and J are TRBV5-1 and TRBJ2-5, with D unclear. From germline, CDR1 is SGHRS and CDR2 YFSETQ. With 7 bases removed from V and 2 bases from J, the gap between germline ends came to 9 bases. There are 12 residues in the CDR3. This CDR3 is CASSSEQETQYF. The CDR3 DNA sequence: TGCGCCAGCTCTTCGGAGCAAGAGACCCAGTACTTC.

The chain uses TRBV15 and TRBJ2-7; 8 bases align to TRBD1. CDR1 and CDR2 from the germline V gene are LNHNV and YYDKDF (reference sequence). CDR3 length: 16 amino acids. The V segment lost 0 bases and the J segment 4 bases; nucleotides outside the gene matches: 8. The CDR3 DNA reads TGTGCCACCAGCAGAGATACCGCAGACAGGGGTTACGAGCAGTACTTC. This translates into CATSRDTADRGYEQYF.

In this sample, this clone turned up a few times. The chain employs TRBV5-1 and TRBJ2-7; 7 nucleotides agree with TRBD2. With V trimmed by 2 bases and J by 5 bases, 4 bases remained unmatched. Germline V gene sequence: CDR1 SGHRS, CDR2 YFSETQ. CDR3 length equals 13 residues. CDR3 amino acids: CASSLRTSNEQYF. CDR3 bases: TGCGCCAGCAGCTTAAGGACTAGTAACGAGCAGTACTTC.

This clone was picked up one time. The rearrangement uses TRBV4-2 and TRBJ2-3; TRBD2 might be the D (5 bases). Germline CDR1 and CDR2: LGHNA and YNFKEQ. The CDR3 spans 14 residues. Trimming took 5 bases from V and 6 from J, leaving 15 bases between them. In nucleotides, the CDR3 is TGTGCCAGCAGCTCCGGAGGTCTAGAGGATACGCAGTATTTT. Translating it yields CASSSGGLEDTQYF.

V usage is TRBV28 and J usage is TRBJ2-1; TRBD1 agrees at 9 bases. The CDR3 runs to 15 residues. The V gene's germline CDR1 is MDHEN and CDR2 SYDVKM. V trimming: 5 bases; J trimming: 8 bases; junction bases outside the gene matches: 10. The CDR3, as DNA: TGTGCCAGCAGTACACTGGGACAGGGCTCGTATGAGCAGTTCTTC. This translates into CASSTLGQGSYEQFF. The whole variable domain, remainder taken from reference TRBV28 and TRBJ2-1, is DVKVTQSSRYLVKRTGEKVFLECVQDMDHENMFWYRQDPGLGLRLIYFSYDVKMKEKGDIPEGYSVSREKKERFSLILESASTNQTSMYLCASSTLGQGSYEQFFGPGTRLTVL.

The chain employs TRBV14 and TRBJ2-5, with D possibly being TRBD1 (5 bases). Germline CDR1 SGHDN, CDR2 FVKESK. The CDR3 is made up of 13 amino acids. V was clipped by 4 bases and J by 5 bases, with 11 bases between them. CDR3 residues: CASSPGQSETQYF. In nucleotides, the CDR3 is TGTGCCAGCAGCCCCGGACAAAGTGAGACCCAGTACTTC.